The sequence of this TCR beta chain was determined in a study of cytomegalovirus exposure and HLA in healthy donors. Study-wide results and caveats: One later analysis, an examination of the roughly 130 validation repertoires, found that first-cohort TCR clusters tended to co-occur in them.

The data were produced by immunoSEQ multiplex PCR, yet TCRdb's version contains in-frame clones alone and is incomplete. The sample lists approximately 160,000 clones; 85% to 90% were seen once. The CDR3 is 14 residues long. The germline gives CDR1 SGHTA, CDR2 FQGNSA. V was cut by 2 bases and J by 2 bases, with 7 bases left in between. Of note for this clone: Antigen: not known.

This TCR was recovered from a woman in her twenties or thirties in good health and CMV-seronegative. Sequencing was performed on PBMCs. The J gene is TRBJ2-4, the V gene TRBV7-2; D not certain. CDR3 sequence: CASSLTGTKNIQYF. The CDR3 DNA is TGTGCCAGCAGCTTAACGGGTACCAAAAACATTCAGTACTTC. Supplemented by reference TRBV7-2 and TRBJ2-4, the full variable domain reads GAGVSQSPSNKVTEKGKDVELRCDPISGHTALYWYRQSLGQGLEFLIYFQGNSAPDKSGLPSDRFSAERTGGSVSTLTIQRTQQEDSAVYLCASSLTGTKNIQYFGAGTRLSVL.